One sample yielded the 7 T cell receptor beta chains listed below, sequenced in a study of shared clonotypes between healthy human individuals. Only CD45RO-negative cells positively selected for CCR7 counted as naive CD8 cells, so terminally differentiated effector memory CD45RA+ cells were excluded. Assay: immunoSEQ multiplex PCR; the TCRdb copy retains only in-frame clones and omits some. The sample yields hundreds of thousands of clones, 98% seen once. Sequences were obtained from naive CD8+ T cells sorted from blood. The origin of the receptors is a man aged 25-45 years in good health.

The V call is TRBV2, the J call TRBJ1-1; unclear D gene. V shed 5 bases and J shed 7 bases, with 11 bases lying between them. CDR3 size: 12 residues. The V gene's germline CDR1 is SNHLY and CDR2 FYNNEI. CDR3 residues: CASSPGSFEAFF. The CDR3 nucleotides read TGTGCCAGCAGTCCGGGTTCTTTTGAAGCTTTCTTT.

The chain uses TRBV27 and TRBJ2-3, with TRBD2 identical over 11 bases. J gave up 4 bases and V 8 bases, and 5 bases lay outside the gene matches. The CDR3 has 14 amino acids. Germline V lookup: CDR1 MNHEY, CDR2 SMNVEV (reference sequence). CDR3 nucleotide sequence: TGTGCCAGCGGGGGACTAGCGGAGGCAGATACGCAGTATTTT. It translates to CASGGLAEADTQYF.

The chain employs TRBV7-9 and TRBJ2-7, with D possibly being TRBD1 or TRBD2 (5 bases each). Trimming cost V 1 base and J 2 bases, with 15 bases left between them. The CDR3 covers 16 residues. CDR1 is SEHNR and CDR2 is FQNEAQ in the germline V gene (reference sequence). CDR3 sequence: CASSLVRGPTTYEQYF. CDR3 in DNA: TGTGCCAGCAGCTTAGTTAGGGGACCTACCACCTACGAGCAGTACTTC.

The V and J genes are TRBV6-5 and TRBJ2-3; D gene unclear. Germline V lookup: CDR1 MNHEY, CDR2 SVGAGI. V dropped 5 bases and J dropped 2 bases, with 14 bases sitting between them. CDR3 length equals 15 residues. CDR3 nucleotide sequence: TGTGCCAGCAGTCCCGGCACCTTAAACACAGATACGCAGTATTTT. Protein product: CASSPGTLNTDTQYF.

CDR3 sequence (DNA): TGTGCCACTGTAGGGGAGTCCTACAATGAGCAGTTCTTC. Translating gives CATVGESYNEQFF. The chain is built from TRBV10-3 and TRBJ2-1; either TRBD1 or TRBD2 may fit D (5 bases each). There are 13 residues in the CDR3. Per germline, CDR1 ENHRY and CDR2 SYGVKD. V was cut by 10 bases and J by 1 base, with 11 bases left in between.

This chain uses TRBV28 with TRBJ2-5, with 10 nucleotides matching TRBD2. CDR1 MDHEN and CDR2 SYDVKM come from the germline V gene. The ends lost 6 bases at V and 5 bases at J; junction bases unmatched: 9. The CDR3 is 15 amino acids. The CDR3 coding sequence is TGTGCCAGCAGCCCGTCCGGGACTAGCGAGGAGACCCAGTACTTC. This codes for CASSPSGTSEETQYF.

The CDR3 bases are TGTGCCAGCATTACTGCGGGCAGTCTTGTGACTGAAGCTTTCTTT. This gives the protein CASITAGSLVTEAFF. The J gene is TRBJ1-1, the V gene TRBV6-5; D call uncertain. The CDR3 length is 15 residues. The germline CDR1 and CDR2 sequences are MNHEY and SVGAGI. Trimming took 7 bases from V and 5 from J, leaving 20 bases between them.